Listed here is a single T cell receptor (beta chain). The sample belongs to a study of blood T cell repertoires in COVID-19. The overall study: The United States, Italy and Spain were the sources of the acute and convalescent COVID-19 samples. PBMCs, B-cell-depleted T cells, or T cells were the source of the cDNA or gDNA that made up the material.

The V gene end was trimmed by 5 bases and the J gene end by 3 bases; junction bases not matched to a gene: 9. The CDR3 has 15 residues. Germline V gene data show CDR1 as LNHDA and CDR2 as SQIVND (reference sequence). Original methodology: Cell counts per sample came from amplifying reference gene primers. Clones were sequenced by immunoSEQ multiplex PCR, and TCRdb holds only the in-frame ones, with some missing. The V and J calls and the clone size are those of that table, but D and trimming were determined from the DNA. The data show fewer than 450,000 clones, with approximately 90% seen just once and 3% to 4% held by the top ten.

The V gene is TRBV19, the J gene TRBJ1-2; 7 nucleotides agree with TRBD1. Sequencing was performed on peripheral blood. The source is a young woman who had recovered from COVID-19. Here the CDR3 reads CASSGQADGYYGYTF. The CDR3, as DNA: TGTGCCAGTAGTGGACAGGCCGACGGGTACTATGGCTACACCTTC. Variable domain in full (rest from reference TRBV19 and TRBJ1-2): DGGITQSPKYLFRKEGQNVTLSCEQNLNHDAMYWYRQDPGQGLRLIYYSQIVNDFQKGDIAEGYSVSREKKESFPLTVTSAQKNPTAFYLCASSGQADGYYGYTFGSGTRLTVV.